This record concerns one T cell receptor beta chain sequence. This clonotype was picked up a small number of times. The antigen it binds to is not known. There are no base qualities to consult, and no much larger clone falls within one base. This specimen comes from a study of human T cells and chemical hapten exposure (dated by TCRdb to the early 2020s). About the investigation overall: For sensitization, 2% DPC in acetone was applied to a 2 cm by 2 cm area of upper inner arm skin. Patients additionally received weekly therapeutic DPC doses to the scalp throughout the roughly 25-week study period. Libraries were combined into a pool for sequencing, and differences in TCR yield between samples came mainly from small differences in library volumes within the pool. Patient blood was sampled pre-sensitization (week 0) and at 2, 6 and about 24 weeks after DPC sensitization. Patch testing was done on the upper back using Finn chambers containing 0.01% DPC, and results were scored after 6 days according to International Contact Dermatitis Research Group standards. The patient cohort, mostly female, included alopecia areata with under or over 50% scalp involvement, alopecia totalis and alopecia universalis. Peripheral blood TCR repertoire changes were tracked in vivo in alopecia patients during primary and secondary sensitization to the hapten diphenylcyclopropenone (DPC). Twenty-nine alopecia patients gave blood for TCR sequencing at one to four time points (pre-sensitization, 2, 6 and 24 weeks).

The method was RACE. The instrument was a NextSeq 500. Library preparation attached unique molecular identifiers to individual cDNA molecules for quantitative, reproducible TCR counting. From each blood RNA sample, both TCR alpha and TCR beta chains were sequenced. The published analysis was carried out like this. A median of approximately 96,000 TCRs per sample was observed, with a range of about 23,224 to 700,000. V, J and CDR3 annotation of the TCR reads was performed with the Decombinator software suite. For PS versus PT1 abundance plots, all samples were subsampled to the same number of TCRs (28,000). Expanded TCRs were defined as absent before sensitization and observed at least eight times at the 2-week time point. TCRdb applied fastp at Q25 and MiXCR to the public reads, then kept only in-frame beta chains. CDR3 protein sequences are deduplicated, and each keeps its most common genes and DNA. The V and J calls were determined by TCRdb, not by the authors. Recorded for this sample are a few hundred thousand distinct CDR3 sequences; around 6% of them occurred a single time. More than 5.5% of the sample belongs to the ten largest clones.

The study at large found these results: Expanded TCRs formed significantly more large CDR3 similarity clusters than pre-sensitization or healthy control sets, consistent with antigen-driven responses. DPC sensitization did not change the number of TCRs with a frequency above 1 in 1000, and there was no evidence of changes in global repertoire structure. All patients had alopecia, a presumed autoimmune disease, so their immune response might differ from that of healthy individuals. Repeated subsampling changed both the strength of the expansion versus patch-test correlation and the threshold at which that correlation became significant. The number of PT1 expanded TCRs positively correlated with patch test score, significant at thresholds 8, 16 and 32 but not 4.

The CDR3, cysteine through phenylalanine, is 14 amino acids long. The DNA shown is the 42-base CDR3, in frame from base 1. CDR1 and CDR2 are drawn from the germline V gene (reference sequence): DFQATT, SNEGSKA. V lost 5 bases and J lost 2 bases, and the count of bases not matched to a germline gene is 6. The time point label on this specimen signifies: patch test 2, 6 weeks after DPC sensitization. This specimen's treatment or condition label, per the study, means: therapeutic diphenylcyclopropenone sensitization with weekly scalp DPC. At every patch-test visit, the blood draw took place before the patch test was put on. Patients were eligible if aged 18 to 70, diagnosed with alopecia and judged suitable for DPC therapy, and pregnant patients were excluded. Total RNA was extracted from unfractionated whole blood that had been collected in Tempus Blood RNA tubes.

The sequence joins TRBV20-1 to TRBJ2-7, with TRBD2 identical over 10 junction bases. The TCR sequence derives from a woman younger than 35 with alopecia areata. Some clones in this sample may be carry-over from other donors' samples. The source was whole blood, collected in connection with sensitization to the hapten diphenylcyclopropenone (DPC). The sequence in DNA is TGCAGTGCTTCCACTAGCGGGGCGCCCTACGAGCAGTACTTC. Translated, it gives CSASTSGAPYEQYF.